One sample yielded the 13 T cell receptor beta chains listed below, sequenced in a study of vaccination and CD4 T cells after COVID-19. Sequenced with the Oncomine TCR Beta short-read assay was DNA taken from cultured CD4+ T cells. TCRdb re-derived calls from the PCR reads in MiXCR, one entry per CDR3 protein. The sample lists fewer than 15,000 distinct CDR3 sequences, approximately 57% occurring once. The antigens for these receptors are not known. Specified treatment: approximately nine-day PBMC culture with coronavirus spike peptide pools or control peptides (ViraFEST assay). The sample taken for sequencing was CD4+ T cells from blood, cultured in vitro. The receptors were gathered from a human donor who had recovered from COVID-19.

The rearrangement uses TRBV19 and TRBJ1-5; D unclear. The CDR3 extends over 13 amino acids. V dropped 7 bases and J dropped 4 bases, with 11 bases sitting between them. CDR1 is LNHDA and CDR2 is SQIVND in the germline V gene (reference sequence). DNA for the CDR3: TGTGCCAGTACTCATGGAATGAATCAGCCCCAGCATTTT. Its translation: CASTHGMNQPQHF.

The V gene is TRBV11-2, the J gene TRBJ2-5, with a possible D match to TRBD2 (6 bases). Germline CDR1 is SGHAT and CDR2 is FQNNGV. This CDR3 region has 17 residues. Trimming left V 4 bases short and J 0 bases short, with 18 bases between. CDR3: CASSSLVGEEDQETQYF. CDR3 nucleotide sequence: TGTGCCAGCAGCTCACTCGTAGGGGAGGAGGACCAAGAGACCCAGTACTTC.

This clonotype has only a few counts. In nucleotides, the CDR3 is TGTGCCAGCAGTTTTGGGCAGCTGGCTCGGTATGAGCAGTTCTTC. Amino acid sequence: CASSFGQLARYEQFF. The chain joins TRBV27 to TRBJ2-1; D unresolved. In germline, CDR1 is MNHEY, CDR2 SMNVEV (reference sequence). The CDR3 spans 15 residues. The V and J ends lost 3 bases and 8 bases respectively, with 17 bases between them.

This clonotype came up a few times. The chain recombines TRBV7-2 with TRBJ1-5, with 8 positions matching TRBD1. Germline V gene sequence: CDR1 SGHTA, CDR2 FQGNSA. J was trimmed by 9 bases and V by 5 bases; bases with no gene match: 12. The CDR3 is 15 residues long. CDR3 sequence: CASSHSGQGARPQHF. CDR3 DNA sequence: TGTGCCAGCAGCCACTCCGGACAGGGTGCCAGGCCCCAGCATTTT.

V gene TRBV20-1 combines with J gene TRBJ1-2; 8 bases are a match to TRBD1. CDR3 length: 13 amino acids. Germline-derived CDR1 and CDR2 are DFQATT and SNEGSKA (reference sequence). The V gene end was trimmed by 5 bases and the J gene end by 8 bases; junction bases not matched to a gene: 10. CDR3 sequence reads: CSAYGQGLRGYTF. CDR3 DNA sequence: TGCAGTGCTTATGGACAGGGTTTAAGAGGCTACACCTTC.

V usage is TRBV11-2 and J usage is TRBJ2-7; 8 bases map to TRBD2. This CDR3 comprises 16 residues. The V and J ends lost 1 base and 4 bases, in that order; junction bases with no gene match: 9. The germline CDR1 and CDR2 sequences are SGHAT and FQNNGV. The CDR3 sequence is CASSLATGGSLYEQYF. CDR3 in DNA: TGTGCCAGCAGCTTAGCGACGGGAGGGTCCTTATACGAGCAGTACTTC.

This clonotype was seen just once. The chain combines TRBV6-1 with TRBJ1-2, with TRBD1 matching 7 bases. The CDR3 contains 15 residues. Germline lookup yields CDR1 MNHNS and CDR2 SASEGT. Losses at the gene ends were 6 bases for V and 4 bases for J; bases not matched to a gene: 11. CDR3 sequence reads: CASSLTGQKGYGYTF. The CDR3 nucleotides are TGTGCCAGCAGCCTGACAGGGCAGAAGGGCTATGGCTACACCTTC.

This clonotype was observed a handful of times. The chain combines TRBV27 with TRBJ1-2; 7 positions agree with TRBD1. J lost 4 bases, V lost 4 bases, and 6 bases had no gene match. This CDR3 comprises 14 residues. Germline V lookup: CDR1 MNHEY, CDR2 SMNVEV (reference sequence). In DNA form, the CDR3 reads TGTGCCAGCAGTTCCCAGGGGGAGGGCTATGGCTACACCTTC. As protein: CASSSQGEGYGYTF.

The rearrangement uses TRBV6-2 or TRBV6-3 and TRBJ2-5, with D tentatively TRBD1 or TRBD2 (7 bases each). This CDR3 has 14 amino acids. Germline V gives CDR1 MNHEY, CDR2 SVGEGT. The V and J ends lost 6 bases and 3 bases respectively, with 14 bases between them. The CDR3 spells CASSKAGQKETQYF. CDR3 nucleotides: TGTGCCAGCAGCAAAGCGGGACAGAAAGAGACCCAGTACTTC.

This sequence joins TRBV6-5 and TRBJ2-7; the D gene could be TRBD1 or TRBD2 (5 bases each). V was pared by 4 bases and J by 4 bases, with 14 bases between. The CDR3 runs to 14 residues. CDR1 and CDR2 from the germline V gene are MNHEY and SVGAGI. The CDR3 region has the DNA TGTGCCAGCAGTTCCCTTAGTGGGGGTTACGAGCAGTACTTC. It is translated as CASSSLSGGYEQYF.

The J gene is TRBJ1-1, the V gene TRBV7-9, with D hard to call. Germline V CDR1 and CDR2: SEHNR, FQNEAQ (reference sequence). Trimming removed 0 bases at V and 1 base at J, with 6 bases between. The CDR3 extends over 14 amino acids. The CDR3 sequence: CASSLARENTEAFF. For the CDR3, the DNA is TGTGCCAGCAGCTTAGCCCGGGAGAACACTGAAGCTTTCTTT.

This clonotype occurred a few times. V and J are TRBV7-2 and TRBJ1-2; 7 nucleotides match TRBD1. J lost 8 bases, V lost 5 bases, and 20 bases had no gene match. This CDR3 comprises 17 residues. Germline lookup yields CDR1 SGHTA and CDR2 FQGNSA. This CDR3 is CASSPSRGRYGLGGYTF. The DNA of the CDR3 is TGTGCCAGCAGCCCGTCGAGGGGGCGCTACGGTTTGGGGGGCTACACCTTC.

In nucleotides, the CDR3 is TGTGCCAGCAGCCTGTCTCCCGCCACGGGACTAGCGGGAGAAGAGCAGTACTTC. It codes for CASSLSPATGLAGEEQYF. The rearrangement links TRBV7-6 to TRBJ2-7; 14 nucleotides match TRBD2. V gave up 5 bases and J gave up 7 bases; unmatched junction bases: 16. Germline CDR1 and CDR2: SGHVS and FNYEAQ. The CDR3 has 18 residues. The whole variable domain, filled in from reference TRBV7-6 and TRBJ2-7, reads GAGVSQSPRYKVTKRGQDVALRCDPISGHVSLYWYRQALGQGPEFLTYFNYEAQQDKSGLPNDRFSAERPEGSISTLTIQRTEQRDSAMYRCASSLSPATGLAGEEQYFGPGTRLTVT.